This T cell receptor beta chain was identified during a study of blood T cell repertoires in COVID-19 (TCRdb year 2020). Describing the broader study: Samples from collaborators originated in the United States, Italy and Spain and spanned both the acute and convalescent phases of COVID-19. The prospective study material was composed of cDNA or gDNA derived from T cells, B-cell-depleted T cells, or PBMCs. Subjects who had been exposed to COVID-19, were actively infected with it, or had recovered from it provided the deeply sampled blood TCRbeta repertoires that made up the dataset. A freely available public database, intended as a resource for researchers studying the immune response to SARS-CoV-2, is where the repertoires were released. The samples were drawn from the first 160 participants of the ongoing ImmuneRACE study and from 950 to 1,500 subjects provided by 6 global collaborators. A de-identified subject ID, COVID-19 status, age in years and sex were almost always included in the sample metadata. Where available, HLA class I and class II types were taken from metadata supplied by the sample provider and were not determined by assay-based typing. Results and caveats for the whole study, not just this receptor: How much clinical and demographic metadata was included differed by source and by participant, and the metadata was provided uncurated.

The germline V gene (reference sequence) sets CDR1 to LNHNV and CDR2 to YYDKDF. V drops 5 bases and J drops 4 bases, leaving 17 bases in between. Reading from cysteine to phenylalanine, the CDR3 counts 15 amino acids. CDR3 DNA is the only sequence kept; it has 45 bases, read in frame from the first base. On this clone: Its antigen remains unidentified. No quality values exist for individual bases; no much larger clone is one base distant.

TCRbeta CDR3 regions were amplified from genomic DNA by means of the immunoSEQ Assay, a bias-controlled multiplex PCR. Under the source paper's analysis protocol: Within the assay, amplification of reference gene primers was used to estimate how many nucleated cells each sample contained. To quantify the absolute abundance of each unique TCRbeta CDR3 rearrangement, sequence reads were collapsed and filtered. For each sample, productive Simpson clonality was calculated as the square root of Simpson's diversity index over productive rearrangements. Here the immuneACCESS table is served through TCRdb, limited to in-frame sequences with V and J called. Missing clones are a known gap in these copies; in checked studies unresolved V genes cover under half, and the rest lacks a known reason. The V and J calls and clone size are taken from that table; D and trimming were inferred from the DNA. The table for this sample lists approximately 400,000 clones; roughly 88% of them were counted only once. Roughly 12% of the sample belongs to the ten largest clones.

In Seattle, one collaborating source enrolled patients while the infection was active and tracked those patients longitudinally over the course of disease. The collaborating institutions used their own protocols to collect whole blood in K2EDTA tubes. For TCRbeta analysis, collaborators shipped samples as frozen whole blood, isolated PBMCs, or DNA extracted from either of those sample types. The chain uses TRBV15 and TRBJ1-2, with the D gene not confidently named. Sequencing input: peripheral blood. The receptor's source is a woman in her fifties or sixties with COVID-19, enrolled during active disease. CDR3 protein: CATSSFGAIPYGYTF. The nucleotides read TGTGCCACCAGCTCCTTTGGAGCGATCCCCTATGGCTACACCTTC.